The rows below give T cell receptor beta chains drawn from one sample of a study of neurological immune-mediated disorders. A single record per CDR3 protein comes from TCRdb applying MiXCR to the 5' RACE reads. The sample has over 75,000 distinct CDR3 sequences; 4.5% to 7.5% are singletons. The sequencing sample was made of PBMCs. The receptors come from a woman in her fifties or sixties with multiple sclerosis. Both conserved end residues are part of each CDR3. Each record gives: CDR3 protein, CDR3 DNA, D gene, J gene, V gene, clone size. A D gene is named only where the DNA matches it firmly. Clone size is shown for a subset of rows, as once, few, many or a class of expanded clone.

CASSFHRGEQYF	TGTGCCAGCAGCTTTCACAGGGGCGAGCAGTACTTC	TRBD1	TRBJ2-7	TRBV5-6	many
CSPRRPNLGSGRETQYF	TGCAGCCCCCGCCGCCCCAATCTGGGGTCCGGGCGGGAGACCCAGTACTTC	.	TRBJ2-5	TRBV20-1	many
CASSLGGTASTDTQYF	TGCGCCAGCAGCTTGGGTGGGACAGCTAGCACAGATACGCAGTATTTT	TRBD1	TRBJ2-3	TRBV5-1	many
CASSLGWGGRETQYF	TGTGCCAGCAGCTTAGGATGGGGGGGCCGTGAGACCCAGTACTTC	.	TRBJ2-5	TRBV7-2	many
CASSFNQETQYF	TGCGCCAGCAGCTTCAACCAAGAGACCCAGTACTTC	.	TRBJ2-5	TRBV5-1	many
CSTDGAGLETQYF	TGCAGCACCGATGGGGCTGGTTTAGAGACCCAGTACTTC	.	TRBJ2-5	TRBV29-1	many
CASSRGRTGLYQEIQYF	TGTGCCAGCAGCAGAGGCCGGACAGGTCTATACCAAGAGATCCAGTACTTC	TRBD1	TRBJ2-5	TRBV6-5	.
CASSQGVGTSGGYNEQFF	TGTGCCAGCAGCCAAGGGGTGGGGACTAGCGGGGGCTACAATGAGCAGTTCTTC	TRBD2	TRBJ2-1	TRBV4-2	many
CSASEGQGQHYGYTF	TGCAGTGCTAGTGAGGGACAGGGACAACACTATGGCTACACCTTC	TRBD1	TRBJ1-2	TRBV20-1	many
CASKEDGLNTEAFF	TGTGCCAGCAAGGAGGACGGTTTGAACACTGAAGCTTTCTTT	.	TRBJ1-1	TRBV19	many
CSASRVRQETQYF	TGCAGTGCTAGCAGGGTACGGCAAGAGACCCAGTACTTC	.	TRBJ2-5	TRBV20-1	many
CAIGNGDTQYF	TGTGCCATCGGAAACGGGGATACGCAGTATTTT	.	TRBJ2-3	TRBV10-3	many
CASSYSMKGRIQETQYF	TGTGCCAGCAGTTACTCGATGAAAGGGCGTATCCAAGAGACCCAGTACTTC	.	TRBJ2-5	TRBV6-2/TRBV6-3	.
CASSMGGAVWSNQPQHF	TGTGCCAGTAGTATGGGAGGTGCCGTTTGGAGCAATCAGCCCCAGCATTTT	.	TRBJ1-5	TRBV19	.
CASSWGQRLPGYTF	TGTGCCAGCAGTTGGGGACAGCGCCTTCCTGGCTACACCTTC	TRBD1	TRBJ1-2	TRBV6-5	many